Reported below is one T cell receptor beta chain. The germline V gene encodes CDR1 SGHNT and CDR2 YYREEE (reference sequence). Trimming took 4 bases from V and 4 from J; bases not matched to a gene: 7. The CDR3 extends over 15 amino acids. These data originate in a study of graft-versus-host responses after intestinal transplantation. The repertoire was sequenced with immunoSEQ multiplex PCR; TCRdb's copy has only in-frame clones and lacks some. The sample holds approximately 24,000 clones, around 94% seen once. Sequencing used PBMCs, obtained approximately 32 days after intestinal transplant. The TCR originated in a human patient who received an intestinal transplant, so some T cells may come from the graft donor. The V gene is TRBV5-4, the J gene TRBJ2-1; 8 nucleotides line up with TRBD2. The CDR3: CASSPTGGGYNEQFF. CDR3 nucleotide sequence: TGTGCCAGCAGCCCGACTGGCGGGGGGTACAATGAGCAGTTCTTC.